What follows is one TCR beta chain and its context. In the authors' workflow: Amplification of reference gene primers was used by the study to estimate nucleated cell counts. TCRdb's copy holds only in-frame clones and misses some; the assay was immunoSEQ multiplex PCR. V, J and clone size derive from that table, while D and trimming were established from the DNA sequence. The sample lists around 180,000 clones, approximately 79% occurring once. These data belong to a study of blood T cell repertoires in COVID-19. Turning to the study itself: COVID-19 samples collected from the United States, Italy and Spain covered acute and convalescent phases. T cells, B-cell-depleted T cells, or PBMCs provided the cDNA or gDNA that served as material.

Germline values: CDR1 LGHNA, CDR2 YNFKEQ. This CDR3 contains 17 residues. After removal of 0 bases from V and 3 bases from J, the junction contained 6 bases not matched to a gene. The receptor comes from a woman aged 80 or over with acute or convalescent COVID-19. The sequencing input was peripheral blood. The chain is built from TRBV4-2 and TRBJ2-2; 8 bases line up with TRBD1. Here the CDR3 DNA reads TGTGCCAGCAGCCAAGAAGGTCAGGGGGCACACACCGGGGAGCTGTTTTTT. Translated, it gives CASSQEGQGAHTGELFF.